This TCR beta chain came from a study of T cell responses to AZD1222 COVID-19 vaccine. Overall study results and limits: The number of AZD1222 recipients seropositive at baseline was only 5 to 7.

Germline V lookup: CDR1 SEHNR, CDR2 FQNEAQ (reference sequence). J was trimmed by 4 bases and V by 5 bases; bases with no gene match: 8. The CDR3 loop spans 14 amino acids. The assay was immunoSEQ multiplex PCR, and TCRdb's table has in-frame clones only and misses some. The data hold around 150,000 clones, with approximately 92% observed a single time. A word on this clone: The target antigen is unknown.

This receptor was obtained from an adult who received the AZD1222 COVID-19 vaccine. Material: peripheral blood, obtained 28 days after the second AZD1222 dose. The rearrangement uses TRBV7-9 and TRBJ2-7; 7 nucleotides agree with TRBD2. CDR3 in amino acids: CASSNPAGPYEQYF. CDR3 coding DNA: TGTGCCAGCAGCAACCCAGCGGGACCTTACGAGCAGTACTTC.